This entry concerns a single T cell receptor beta chain. The CDR3 covers 17 residues. J lost 0 bases, V lost 1 base, and 8 bases had no gene match. Germline CDR1 SGHRS, CDR2 YFSETQ. Researchers amplified the TCR beta CDR3 regions from RNA transcripts. The study used the HTBI primer set for a first-round RT-PCR of the TCR CDR3. TCRdb recomputed calls from the multiplex PCR reads with MiXCR, one row per CDR3 protein. The sample comprises around 350,000 distinct CDR3 sequences, over 10% of which are singletons, and around a tenth rests with the top ten. This sample was taken from a study of T cells in Graves' hyperthyroidism and ophthalmopathy.

The rearrangement joins TRBV5-1 to TRBJ1-1; 8 nucleotides line up with TRBD1. This receptor was obtained from a woman younger than 35 with Graves' hyperthyroidism. Input material: blood. CDR3 in amino acids: CASSLRDRGLVNTEAFF. In nucleotides, the CDR3 is TGCGCCAGCAGCTTGCGAGACAGGGGCCTCGTGAACACTGAAGCTTTCTTT.